This T cell receptor beta chain was captured in a study of T cell clones after liver transplantation. Sequencing used immunoSEQ multiplex PCR; TCRdb keeps in-frame clones, though not all of them. The sample has about 120,000 clones, less than 95% seen once. This CDR3 region has 15 residues. V gave up 0 bases and J gave up 4 bases, with 11 bases separating them. In germline, CDR1 is SGDLS, CDR2 YYNGEE. The source of this sequence is a human patient who received a liver transplant. Some of the T cells may derive from the graft donor. The chain recombines TRBV9 with TRBJ1-3; D is unclear. This specimen was CD4+ T cells from blood, taken 12 months after liver transplant. The DNA for the CDR3 is TGTGCCAGCAGCGTAGCCGGCGCGGTAGGAAACACCATATATTTT. This gives the protein CASSVAGAVGNTIYF.